This TCR beta chain was recorded in a study of shared clonotypes between healthy human individuals. Trimming removed 1 base from V and 2 bases from J, with 8 bases in between. The CDR3 runs to 14 residues. Per the germline V gene, CDR1 is LGHNT and CDR2 is FRNRAP. Study-wide results and caveats: Larger estimated richness was generally seen in naive subsets than in memory subsets.

Naivety among CD8 cells was defined by CD45RO negativity and positive CCR7 selection, thereby excluding terminally differentiated effector memory CD45RA+ cells. Donors, without exception, were Caucasian adults residing in Nashville, Tennessee. DNA at approximately 200 ng, tens of thousands of T cell genomes, went into sorted-subset replicate PCRs. In the original workflow: ImmunoSEQ gave junction-only sequences without quality scores, so filtering differed. Assay: immunoSEQ multiplex PCR; the TCRdb copy retains only in-frame clones and omits some. V, J and clone size are those of that table, while D and trimming were read from the DNA. Of about 2.2 million clones detected, about 94% appear once; the ten largest clones hold less than 2%. Of note for this clone: Its antigen remains unidentified.

The sequenced material came from naive CD8+ T cells from PBMCs. V gene TRBV12-5 combines with J gene TRBJ1-1, with D uncertain. The clonotype comes from a man aged 18 to 29 in good health. Some clones in this sample may be carry-over from other donors' samples. The DNA of the CDR3 is TGTGCTAGTGGTTTGGCCCCCGAAAACACTGAAGCTTTCTTT. Residues: CASGLAPENTEAFF. Together with reference TRBV12-5 and TRBJ1-1, the CDR3 gives the full variable domain: DARVTQTPRHKVTEMGQEVTMRCQPILGHNTVFWYRQTMMQGLELLAYFRNRAPLDDSGMPKDRFSAEMPDATLATLKIQPSEPRDSAVYFCASGLAPENTEAFFGQGTRLTVV.